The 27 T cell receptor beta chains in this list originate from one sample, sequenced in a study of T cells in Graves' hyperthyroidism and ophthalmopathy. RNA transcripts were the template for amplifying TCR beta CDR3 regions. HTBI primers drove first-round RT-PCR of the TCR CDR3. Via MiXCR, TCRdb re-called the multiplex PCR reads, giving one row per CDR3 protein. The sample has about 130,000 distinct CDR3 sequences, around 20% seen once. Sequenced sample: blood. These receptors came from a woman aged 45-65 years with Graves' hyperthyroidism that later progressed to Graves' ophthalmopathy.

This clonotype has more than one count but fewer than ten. The CDR3 sequence: CASSLLSRDKNTGELFF. The CDR3 DNA sequence: TGTGCCAGCAGCCTCCTATCCCGAGACAAAAACACCGGGGAGCTGTTTTTT. The gene calls are TRBV6-1 and TRBJ2-2; D is unresolved. CDR3 length equals 17 residues. CDR1 and CDR2 (germline): MNHNS, SASEGT. V lost 6 bases to trimming and J lost 2 bases, with 19 bases between them.

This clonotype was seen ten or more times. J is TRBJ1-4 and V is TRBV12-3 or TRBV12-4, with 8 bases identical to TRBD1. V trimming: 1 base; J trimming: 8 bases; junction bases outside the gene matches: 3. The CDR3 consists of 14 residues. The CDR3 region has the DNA TGTGCCAGCAGTTTAGGGACAGGGAAAGAAAAACTGTTTTTT. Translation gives CASSLGTGKEKLFF.

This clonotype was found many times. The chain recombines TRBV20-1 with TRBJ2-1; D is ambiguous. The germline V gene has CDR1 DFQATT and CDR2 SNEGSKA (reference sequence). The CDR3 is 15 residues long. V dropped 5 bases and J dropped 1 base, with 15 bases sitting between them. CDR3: CSAGSRGESYNEQFF. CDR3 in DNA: TGCAGTGCTGGGTCCCGCGGAGAGTCCTACAATGAGCAGTTCTTC.

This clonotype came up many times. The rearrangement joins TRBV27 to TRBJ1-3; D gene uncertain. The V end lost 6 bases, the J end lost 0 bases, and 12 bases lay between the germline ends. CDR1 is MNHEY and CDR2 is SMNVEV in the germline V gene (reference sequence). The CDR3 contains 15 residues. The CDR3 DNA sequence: TGTGCCAGCAGCCTGACTTTTAGCTCTGGAAACACCATATATTTT. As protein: CASSLTFSSGNTIYF.

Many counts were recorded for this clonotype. CDR3 sequence: CSASGRAWGTDTQYF. Written as DNA, the CDR3 is TGCAGTGCTAGCGGGAGGGCTTGGGGTACAGATACGCAGTATTTT. The J gene is TRBJ2-3, the V gene TRBV20-1; 8 bases map to TRBD2. After removal of 3 bases from V and 3 bases from J, the junction contained 8 bases not matched to a gene. Germline V CDR1 and CDR2: DFQATT, SNEGSKA (reference sequence). The CDR3 runs 15 residues.

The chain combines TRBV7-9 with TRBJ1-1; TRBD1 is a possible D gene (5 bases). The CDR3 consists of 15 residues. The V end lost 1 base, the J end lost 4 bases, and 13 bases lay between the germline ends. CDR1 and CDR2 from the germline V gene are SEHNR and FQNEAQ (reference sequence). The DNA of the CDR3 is TGTGCCAGCAGCTTAGTCCAGGGAACACTCACTGAAGCTTTCTTT. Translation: CASSLVQGTLTEAFF.

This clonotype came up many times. CDR3: CASSEGAARGELFF. CDR3 DNA: TGTGCCAGCAGTGAGGGGGCAGCACGGGGGGAGCTGTTTTTT. The chain combines TRBV6-1 with TRBJ2-2; D is perhaps TRBD1 (6 bases). CDR1 and CDR2 (germline): MNHNS, SASEGT. This CDR3 spans 14 amino acids. With 3 bases removed from V and 8 bases from J, the gap between germline ends came to 13 bases.

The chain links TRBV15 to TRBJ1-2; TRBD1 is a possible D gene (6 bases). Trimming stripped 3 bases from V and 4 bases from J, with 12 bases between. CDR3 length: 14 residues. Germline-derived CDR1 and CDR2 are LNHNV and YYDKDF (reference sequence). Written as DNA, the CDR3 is TGTGCCACCAGCAGCGGCGGGACAAGCTATGGCTACACCTTC. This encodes CATSSGGTSYGYTF. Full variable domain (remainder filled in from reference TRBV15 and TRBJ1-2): DAMVIQNPRYQVTQFGKPVTLSCSQTLNHNVMYWYQQKSSQAPKLLFHYYDKDFNNEADTPDNFQSRRPNTSFCFLDIRSPGLGDTAMYLCATSSGGTSYGYTFGSGTRLTVV.

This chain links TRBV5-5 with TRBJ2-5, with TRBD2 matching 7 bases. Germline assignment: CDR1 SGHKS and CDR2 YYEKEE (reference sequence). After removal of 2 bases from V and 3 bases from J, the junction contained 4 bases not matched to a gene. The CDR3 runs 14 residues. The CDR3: CASSFGLAEETQYF. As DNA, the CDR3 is TGTGCCAGCAGCTTTGGGCTAGCGGAAGAGACCCAGTACTTC.

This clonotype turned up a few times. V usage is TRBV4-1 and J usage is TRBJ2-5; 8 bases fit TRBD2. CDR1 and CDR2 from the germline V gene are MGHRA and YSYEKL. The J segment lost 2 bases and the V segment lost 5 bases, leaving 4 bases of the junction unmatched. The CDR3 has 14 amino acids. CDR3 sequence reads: CASSKGLAQETQYF. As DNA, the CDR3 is TGCGCCAGCAGCAAAGGACTAGCTCAAGAGACCCAGTACTTC.

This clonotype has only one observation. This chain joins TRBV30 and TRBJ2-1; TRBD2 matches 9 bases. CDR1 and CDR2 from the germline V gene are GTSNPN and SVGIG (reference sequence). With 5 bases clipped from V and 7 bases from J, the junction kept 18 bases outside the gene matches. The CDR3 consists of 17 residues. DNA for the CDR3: TGTGCCTGGGGCCGGTGGGGTGCTAGCGGGACTCAGAATGAGCAGTTCTTC. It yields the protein CAWGRWGASGTQNEQFF.

DNA for the CDR3: TGCGCCAGCAGCTTGAGTGTAGGGGACCCGAACTATGGCTACACCTTC. Translating gives CASSLSVGDPNYGYTF. This chain connects TRBV5-1 to TRBJ1-2; maybe TRBD1 (5 bases). The CDR3 totals 16 residues. V lost 1 base and J lost 2, with 15 bases in between. The germline gives CDR1 SGHRS, CDR2 YFSETQ.

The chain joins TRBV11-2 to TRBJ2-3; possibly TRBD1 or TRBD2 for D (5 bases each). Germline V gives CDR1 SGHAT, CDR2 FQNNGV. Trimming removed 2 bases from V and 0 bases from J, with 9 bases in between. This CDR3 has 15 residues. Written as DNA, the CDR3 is TGTGCCAGCAGCTTACAGGGCGGGAGCACAGATACGCAGTATTTT. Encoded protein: CASSLQGGSTDTQYF.

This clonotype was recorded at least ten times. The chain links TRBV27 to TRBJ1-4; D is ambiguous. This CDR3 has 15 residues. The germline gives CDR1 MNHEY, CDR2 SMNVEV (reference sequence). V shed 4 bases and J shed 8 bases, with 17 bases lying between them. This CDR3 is CASSSANMRNEKLFF. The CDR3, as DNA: TGTGCCAGCAGTTCCGCAAACATGAGGAACGAAAAACTGTTTTTT.

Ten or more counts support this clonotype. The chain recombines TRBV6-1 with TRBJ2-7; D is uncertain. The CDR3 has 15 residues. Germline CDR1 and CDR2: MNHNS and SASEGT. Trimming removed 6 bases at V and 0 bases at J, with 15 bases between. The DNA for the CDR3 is TGTGCCAGCAGACTCTTAGCTGATAGCTCCTACGAGCAGTACTTC. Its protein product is CASRLLADSSYEQYF.

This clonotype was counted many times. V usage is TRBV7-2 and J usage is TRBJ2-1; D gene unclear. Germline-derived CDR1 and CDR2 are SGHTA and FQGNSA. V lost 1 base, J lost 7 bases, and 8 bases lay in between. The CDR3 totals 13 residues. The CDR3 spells CASSLERLNEQFF. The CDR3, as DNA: TGTGCCAGCAGCTTAGAACGGCTTAATGAGCAGTTCTTC. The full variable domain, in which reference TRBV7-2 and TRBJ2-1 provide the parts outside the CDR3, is GAGVSQSPSNKVTEKGKDVELRCDPISGHTALYWYRQSLGQGLEFLIYFQGNSAPDKSGLPSDRFSAERTGGSVSTLTIQRTQQEDSAVYLCASSLERLNEQFFGPGTRLTVL.

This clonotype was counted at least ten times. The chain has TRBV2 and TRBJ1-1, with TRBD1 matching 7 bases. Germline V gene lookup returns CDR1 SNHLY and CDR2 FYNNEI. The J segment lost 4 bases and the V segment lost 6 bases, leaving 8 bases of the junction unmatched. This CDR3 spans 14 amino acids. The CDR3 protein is CASSLRRQGTEAFF. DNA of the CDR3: TGTGCCAGCAGCCTCCGCAGACAGGGCACTGAAGCTTTCTTT.

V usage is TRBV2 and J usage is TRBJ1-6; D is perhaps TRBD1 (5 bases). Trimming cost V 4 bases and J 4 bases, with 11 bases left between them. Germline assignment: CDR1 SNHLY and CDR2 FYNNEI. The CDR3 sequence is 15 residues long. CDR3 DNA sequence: TGTGCCAGCAGTGGACAGAGCCATTATAATTCACCCCTCCACTTT. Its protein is CASSGQSHYNSPLHF.

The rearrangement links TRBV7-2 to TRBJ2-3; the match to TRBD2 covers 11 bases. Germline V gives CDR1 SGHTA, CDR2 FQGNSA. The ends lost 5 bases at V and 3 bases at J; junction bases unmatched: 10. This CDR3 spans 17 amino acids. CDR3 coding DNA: TGTGCCAGCAGCAGCACAATAACTAGCGGGGGAACAGATACGCAGTATTTT. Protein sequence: CASSSTITSGGTDTQYF. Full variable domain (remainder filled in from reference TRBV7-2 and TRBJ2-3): GAGVSQSPSNKVTEKGKDVELRCDPISGHTALYWYRQSLGQGLEFLIYFQGNSAPDKSGLPSDRFSAERTGGSVSTLTIQRTQQEDSAVYLCASSSTITSGGTDTQYFGPGTRLTVL.

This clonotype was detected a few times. The DNA for the CDR3 is TGCAGCGTTGAGGAACTAGGAGAGACCCAGTACTTC. This sequence encodes CSVEELGETQYF. This chain uses TRBV29-1 with TRBJ2-5; tentatively, D is TRBD2 (5 bases). V shed 3 bases and J shed 4 bases, with 9 bases lying between them. The CDR3 runs 12 residues. The V gene's germline CDR1 is SQVTM and CDR2 ANQGSEA.

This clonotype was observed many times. Written as DNA, the CDR3 is TGTGCCAGCACCGACACCGGGACAGGTTATGGAAACACCATATATTTT. Residues: CASTDTGTGYGNTIYF. This chain uses TRBV13 with TRBJ1-3; 8 bases line up with TRBD1. The germline gives CDR1 PRHDT, CDR2 FYEKMQ (reference sequence). Trimming cost V 7 bases and J 3 bases; bases outside gene matches: 11. The length of the CDR3 is 16 residues.

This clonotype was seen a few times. The CDR3 region is CASSTTSGTDLFEQYF. As DNA, the CDR3 is TGTGCCAGCTCAACCACATCCGGGACAGACCTTTTCGAGCAGTACTTC. The chain carries TRBV18 and TRBJ2-7; 7 bases align to TRBD1. Germline CDR1 and CDR2: KGHSH and LQKENI. The CDR3 length is 16 residues. Germline trimming cut 5 bases from V and 6 bases from J; bases unmatched to any gene: 16.

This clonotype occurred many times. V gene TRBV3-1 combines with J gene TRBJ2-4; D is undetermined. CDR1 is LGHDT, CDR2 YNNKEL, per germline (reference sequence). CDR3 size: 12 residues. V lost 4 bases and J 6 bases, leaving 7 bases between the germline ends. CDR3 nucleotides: TGTGCCAGCAGCCTCCAGAGAAACATTCAGTACTTC. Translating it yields CASSLQRNIQYF.

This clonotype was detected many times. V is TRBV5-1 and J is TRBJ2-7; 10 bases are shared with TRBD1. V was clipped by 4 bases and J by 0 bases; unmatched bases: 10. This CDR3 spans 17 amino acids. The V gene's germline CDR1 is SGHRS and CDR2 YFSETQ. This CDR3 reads CASSGYWTGGSSYEQYF. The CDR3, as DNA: TGCGCCAGCAGCGGGTACTGGACAGGGGGAAGCTCCTACGAGCAGTACTTC.

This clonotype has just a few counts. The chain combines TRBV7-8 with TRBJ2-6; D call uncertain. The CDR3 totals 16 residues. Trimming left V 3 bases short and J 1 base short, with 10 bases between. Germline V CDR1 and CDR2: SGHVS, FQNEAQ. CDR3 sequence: CASSFFRASGANVLTF. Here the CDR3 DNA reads TGTGCCAGCAGCTTTTTCCGGGCTTCTGGGGCCAACGTCCTGACTTTC.

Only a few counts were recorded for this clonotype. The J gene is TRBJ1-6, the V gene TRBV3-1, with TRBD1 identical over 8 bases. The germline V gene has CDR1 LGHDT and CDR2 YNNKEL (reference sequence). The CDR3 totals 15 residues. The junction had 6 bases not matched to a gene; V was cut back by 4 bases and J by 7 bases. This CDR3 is CASSPSTGENSPLHF. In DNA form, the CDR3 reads TGTGCCAGCAGCCCCTCGACAGGGGAAAATTCACCCCTCCACTTT.

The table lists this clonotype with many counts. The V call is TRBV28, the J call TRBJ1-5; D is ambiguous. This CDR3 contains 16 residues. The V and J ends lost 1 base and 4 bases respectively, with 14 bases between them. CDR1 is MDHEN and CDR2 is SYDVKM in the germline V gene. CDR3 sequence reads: CASSLFARGVNQPQHF. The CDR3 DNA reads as TGTGCCAGCAGTTTATTCGCCCGAGGAGTAAATCAGCCCCAGCATTTT.